This T cell receptor beta chain originates from a study of control samples from healthy donors and cancer patients. Assay: immunoSEQ multiplex PCR; the TCRdb copy retains only in-frame clones and omits some. The table records about 75,000 clones, roughly 94% of them present only once. The junction had 8 bases not matched to a gene; V was cut back by 0 bases and J by 5 bases. Germline CDR1 and CDR2: LGHNA and YSLEER. This CDR3 has 16 residues. The receptor was derived from a woman aged 40 to 50 in good health. This chain links TRBV4-3 with TRBJ2-7; 9 bases align to TRBD1. The sample comprised blood. CDR3 DNA sequence: TGCGCCAGCAGCCAAGATCTCGGGACAGGGTTCAACGAGCAGTACTTC. Translation gives CASSQDLGTGFNEQYF.